This is a list of T cell receptor beta chains from one sample in a study of early T cells in non-severe SARS-CoV-2 infection. TCRdb redid the calling of the 5' RACE reads with MiXCR, one entry per CDR3 protein. The profile shows about 36,000 distinct CDR3 sequences, 5.3% of them singletons. Input material: whole blood. Receptors originate from an adult who was a healthcare worker with PCR-confirmed SARS-CoV-2 infection or an uninfected control (not recorded which). Both conserved end residues are part of each CDR3. A D gene is named only where the DNA matches it firmly. A row's size may be missing; if present it is once, few, many or a size class.

CDR3	DNA	J	size	D	V
CASSGGDYEQYF	TGTGCCAGCAGCGGAGGGGACTACGAGCAGTACTTC	TRBJ2-7	many	.	TRBV7-9
CASSLAPFSILSGNTIYF	TGTGCCAGCAGCTTAGCCCCCTTCTCTATTCTCTCTGGAAACACCATATATTTT	TRBJ1-3	.	.	TRBV7-6
CAISEKGQEFHGYTF	TGTGCCATCAGTGAGAAGGGACAGGAGTTTCATGGCTACACCTTC	TRBJ1-2	many	TRBD1	TRBV10-3
CASSLGRQETQYF	TGTGCCAGCAGCTTAGGCAGACAAGAGACCCAGTACTTC	TRBJ2-5	many	.	TRBV7-6
CAWSRQGGTDTQYF	TGTGCCTGGAGTCGACAGGGAGGCACAGATACGCAGTATTTT	TRBJ2-3	.	TRBD1	TRBV30
CASSLDSYGEVEAFF	TGTGCCAGCAGCTTAGACTCCTACGGCGAGGTTGAAGCTTTCTTT	TRBJ1-1	many	.	TRBV11-3
CASAWGGSSYNSPLHF	TGTGCCAGCGCCTGGGGGGGGAGCTCCTATAATTCACCCCTCCACTTT	TRBJ1-6	many	.	TRBV28
CASSDNVVEKLFF	TGTGCCAGCAGTGACAATGTTGTCGAAAAACTGTTTTTT	TRBJ1-4	many	.	TRBV27
CASSLARPGTGNSYTF	TGTGCCAGCAGCTTAGCCCGCCCTGGGACAGGGAATAGCTACACCTTC	TRBJ1-2	many	TRBD1	TRBV7-2
CASSLAWRTTYEQYF	TGTGCCAGCAGTTTAGCATGGCGGACGACCTACGAGCAGTACTTC	TRBJ2-7	.	.	TRBV12-3/TRBV12-4
CASSFWGGETQYF	TGTGCCAGCAGTTTTTGGGGCGGCGAGACCCAGTACTTC	TRBJ2-5	many	.	TRBV12-3/TRBV12-4
CSAGTSGGTDTQYF	TGCAGTGCCGGCACGTCAGGGGGTACAGATACGCAGTATTTT	TRBJ2-3	many	TRBD1	TRBV20-1
CSARGRGRGPSYNEQFF	TGCAGTGCCCGCGGCCGGGGGCGGGGGCCCTCCTACAATGAGCAGTTCTTC	TRBJ2-1	many	.	TRBV20-1
CATVPPGGKTEAFF	TGTGCCACTGTACCCCCGGGGGGGAAGACTGAAGCTTTCTTT	TRBJ1-1	few	.	TRBV7-9
CASSSDGQSSYGYTF	TGCGCCAGCAGCTCAGACGGACAGTCATCCTATGGCTACACCTTC	TRBJ1-2	many	.	TRBV5-1
CAISTGVEAFF	TGTGCCATCAGTACAGGGGTAGAAGCTTTCTTT	TRBJ1-1	few	TRBD1	TRBV10-3
CSARDGFGANVLTF	TGCAGTGCTCGGGACGGATTTGGGGCCAACGTCCTGACTTTC	TRBJ2-6	few	.	TRBV20-1